This is a list of T cell receptor beta chains from one sample in a study of post-analysis software for immune sequencing data. TCRdb re-derived calls from the PCR reads in MiXCR, one entry per CDR3 protein. The sample has about 460,000 distinct CDR3 sequences, approximately 46% seen once. Sequencing was done on a sample of blood. Receptors were obtained from a girl aged 10-17 years with multiple sclerosis. The conserved cysteine and the conserved F or W are not part of the CDR3 here.

cdr3_aa: ASSLPLAGSTDTQY
j_call: TRBJ2-3
v_call: TRBV5-1

cdr3_aa: ATAGLAASYNEQY
j_call: NA
v_call: TRBV24-1

cdr3_aa: ASSPRGTSGTRPGETQY
j_call: TRBJ2-5
v_call: TRBV7-9

cdr3_aa: SVDRDANYGYT
j_call: TRBJ1-2
v_call: TRBV29-1

cdr3_aa: ASSFLAGPFQETQY
j_call: TRBJ2-5
v_call: TRBV28

cdr3_aa: ASSPAWDSNQPQH
j_call: TRBJ1-5
v_call: TRBV7-9

cdr3_aa: ASSPSGFMKGANVLT
j_call: TRBJ2-6
v_call: TRBV28

cdr3_aa: SAREGSGGNQPQH
j_call: TRBJ1-5
v_call: TRBV20-1

cdr3_aa: ASSLYQDRGGYT
j_call: TRBJ1-2
v_call: TRBV28

cdr3_aa: ASGLAGGGGTDTQY
j_call: TRBJ2-3
v_call: TRBV12-3/TRBV12-4

cdr3_aa: AIYRGVGGTEAF
j_call: TRBJ1-1
v_call: TRBV10-3

cdr3_aa: ASSQAGQGRGYT
j_call: TRBJ1-2
v_call: TRBV4-1

cdr3_aa: ASSQAGLAGALSYNEQF
j_call: TRBJ2-1
v_call: TRBV4-2

cdr3_aa: ASSQDGDNTDTQY
j_call: TRBJ2-3
v_call: TRBV4-2

cdr3_aa: VSSPRTGNTEAF
j_call: TRBJ1-1
v_call: TRBV9

cdr3_aa: ATRVRGDQPQH
j_call: TRBJ1-5
v_call: TRBV24-1

cdr3_aa: ASSFATSGSLSVRRNTQY
j_call: TRBJ2-3
v_call: TRBV7-2

cdr3_aa: ASSSGIITDTQY
j_call: TRBJ2-3
v_call: TRBV28